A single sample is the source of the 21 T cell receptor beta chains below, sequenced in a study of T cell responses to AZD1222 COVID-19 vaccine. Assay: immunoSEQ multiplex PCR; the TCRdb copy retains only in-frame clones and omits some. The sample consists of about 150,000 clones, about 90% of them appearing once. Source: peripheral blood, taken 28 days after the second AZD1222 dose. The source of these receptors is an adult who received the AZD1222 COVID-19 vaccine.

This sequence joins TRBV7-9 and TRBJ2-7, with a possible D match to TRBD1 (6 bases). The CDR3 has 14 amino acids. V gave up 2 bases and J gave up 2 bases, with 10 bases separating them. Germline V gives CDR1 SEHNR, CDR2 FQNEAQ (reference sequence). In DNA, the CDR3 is TGTGCCAGCAGCTTACTGGGGGCCACCTACGAGCAGTACTTC. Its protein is CASSLLGATYEQYF.

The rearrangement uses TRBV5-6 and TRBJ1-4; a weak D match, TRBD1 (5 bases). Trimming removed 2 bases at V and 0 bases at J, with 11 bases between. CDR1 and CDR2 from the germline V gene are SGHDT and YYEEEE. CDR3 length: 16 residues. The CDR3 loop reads CASSFRVRATNEKLFF. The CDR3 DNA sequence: TGTGCCAGCAGCTTCAGGGTTCGGGCAACTAATGAAAAACTGTTTTTT.

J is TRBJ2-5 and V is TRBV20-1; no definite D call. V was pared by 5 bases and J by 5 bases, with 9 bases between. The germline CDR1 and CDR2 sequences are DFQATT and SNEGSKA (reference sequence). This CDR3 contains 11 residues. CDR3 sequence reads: CSADPAETQYF. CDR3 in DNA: TGCAGTGCTGACCCTGCGGAGACCCAGTACTTC.

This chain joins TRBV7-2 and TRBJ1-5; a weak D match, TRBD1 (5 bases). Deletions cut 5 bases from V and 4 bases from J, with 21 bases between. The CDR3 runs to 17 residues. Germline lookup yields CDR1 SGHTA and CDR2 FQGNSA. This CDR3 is CASSLRGRGGTNQPQHF. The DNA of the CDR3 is TGTGCCAGCAGCCTTAGAGGAAGGGGCGGTACTAATCAGCCCCAGCATTTT.

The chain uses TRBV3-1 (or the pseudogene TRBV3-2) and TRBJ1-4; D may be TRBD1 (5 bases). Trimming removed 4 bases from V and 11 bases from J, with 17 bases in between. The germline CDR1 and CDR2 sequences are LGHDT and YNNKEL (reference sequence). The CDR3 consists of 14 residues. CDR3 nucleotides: TGTGCCAGCAGCCTAGCTACTCTGGGGGGGAAACTGTTTTTT. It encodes CASSLATLGGKLFF.

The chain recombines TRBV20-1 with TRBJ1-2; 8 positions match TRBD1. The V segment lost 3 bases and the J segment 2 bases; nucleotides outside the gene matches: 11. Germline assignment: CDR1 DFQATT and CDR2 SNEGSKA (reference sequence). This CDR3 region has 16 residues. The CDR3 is CSASQGTGMANYGYTF. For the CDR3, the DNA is TGCAGTGCTAGTCAAGGGACAGGAATGGCCAACTATGGCTACACCTTC.

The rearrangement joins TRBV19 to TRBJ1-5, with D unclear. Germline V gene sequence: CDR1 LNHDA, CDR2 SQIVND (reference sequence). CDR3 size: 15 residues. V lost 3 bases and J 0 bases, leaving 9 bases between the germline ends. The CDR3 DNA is TGTGCCAGTAGTATTAGCGGCTTTAGCAATCAGCCCCAGCATTTT. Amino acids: CASSISGFSNQPQHF.

CDR3: CASSTGHRATNEKLFF. CDR3 nucleotide sequence: TGTGCCAGCAGCACCGGACACAGAGCAACTAATGAAAAACTGTTTTTT. V and J are TRBV7-8 and TRBJ1-4; tentatively, D is TRBD1 (5 bases). The CDR3 is 16 amino acids. Germline CDR1 SGHVS, CDR2 FQNEAQ. Trimming removed 5 bases from V and 0 bases from J, with 13 bases in between.

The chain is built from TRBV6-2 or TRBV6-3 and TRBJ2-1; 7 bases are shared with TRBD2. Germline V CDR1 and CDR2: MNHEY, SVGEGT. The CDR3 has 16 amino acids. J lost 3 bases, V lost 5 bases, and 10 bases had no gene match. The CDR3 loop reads CASSPVPGRLYNEQFF. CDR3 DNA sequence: TGTGCCAGCAGTCCCGTCCCCGGGAGGCTCTACAATGAGCAGTTCTTC.

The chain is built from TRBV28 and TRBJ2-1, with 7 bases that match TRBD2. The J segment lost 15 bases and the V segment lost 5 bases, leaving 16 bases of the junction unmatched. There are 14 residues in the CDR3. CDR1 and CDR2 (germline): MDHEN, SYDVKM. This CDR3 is CASSPGGSGTGMFF. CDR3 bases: TGTGCCAGCAGTCCCGGGGGGTCCGGGACGGGGATGTTCTTC. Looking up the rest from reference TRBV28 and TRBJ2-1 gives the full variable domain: DVKVTQSSRYLVKRTGEKVFLECVQDMDHENMFWYRQDPGLGLRLIYFSYDVKMKEKGDIPEGYSVSREKKERFSLILESASTNQTSMYLCASSPGGSGTGMFFGPGTRLTVL.

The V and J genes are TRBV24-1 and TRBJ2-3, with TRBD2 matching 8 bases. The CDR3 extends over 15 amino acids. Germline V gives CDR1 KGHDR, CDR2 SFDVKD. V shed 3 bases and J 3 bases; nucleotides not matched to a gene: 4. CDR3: CATSDHREGTDTQYF. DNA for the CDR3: TGTGCCACCAGTGATCATCGGGAGGGGACAGATACGCAGTATTTT.

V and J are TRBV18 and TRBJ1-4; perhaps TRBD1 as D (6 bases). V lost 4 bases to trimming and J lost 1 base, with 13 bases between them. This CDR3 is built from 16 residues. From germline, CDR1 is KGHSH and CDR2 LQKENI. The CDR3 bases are TGTGCCAGCTCACGAGACAGGCCGCGAACTAATGAAAAACTGTTTTTT. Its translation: CASSRDRPRTNEKLFF.

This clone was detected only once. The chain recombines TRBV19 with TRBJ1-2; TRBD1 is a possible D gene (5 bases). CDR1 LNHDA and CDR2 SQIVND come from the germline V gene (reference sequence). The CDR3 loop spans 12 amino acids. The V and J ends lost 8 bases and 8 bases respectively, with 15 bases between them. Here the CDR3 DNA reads TGTGCCAGTGGGGCCGGGGCGTGGGGCTACACCTTC. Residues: CASGAGAWGYTF.

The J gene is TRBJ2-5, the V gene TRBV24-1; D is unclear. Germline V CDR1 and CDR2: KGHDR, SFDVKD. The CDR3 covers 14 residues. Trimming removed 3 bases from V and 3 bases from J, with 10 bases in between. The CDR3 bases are TGTGCCACCAGTGATCCCCGACGGGAAGAGACCCAGTACTTC. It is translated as CATSDPRREETQYF.

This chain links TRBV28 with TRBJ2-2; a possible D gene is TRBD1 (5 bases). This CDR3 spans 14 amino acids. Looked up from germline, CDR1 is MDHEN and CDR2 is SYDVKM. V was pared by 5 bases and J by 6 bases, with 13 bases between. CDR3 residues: CASSLPGSAGELFF. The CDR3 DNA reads TGTGCCAGCAGTCTCCCAGGGTCGGCCGGGGAGCTGTTTTTT.

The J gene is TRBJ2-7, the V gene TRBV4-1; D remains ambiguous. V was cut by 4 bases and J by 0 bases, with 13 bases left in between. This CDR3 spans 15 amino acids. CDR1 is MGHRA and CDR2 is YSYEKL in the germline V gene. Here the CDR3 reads CASSPLGAASYEQYF. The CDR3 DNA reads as TGCGCCAGCAGCCCCCTGGGCGCGGCCTCCTACGAGCAGTACTTC.

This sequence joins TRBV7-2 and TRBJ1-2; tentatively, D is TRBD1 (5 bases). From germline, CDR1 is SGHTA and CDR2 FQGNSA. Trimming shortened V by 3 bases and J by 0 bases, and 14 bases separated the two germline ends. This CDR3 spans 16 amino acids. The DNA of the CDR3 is TGTGCCAGCAGCTTCAACACAGGCCGAGCTAACTATGGCTACACCTTC. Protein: CASSFNTGRANYGYTF.

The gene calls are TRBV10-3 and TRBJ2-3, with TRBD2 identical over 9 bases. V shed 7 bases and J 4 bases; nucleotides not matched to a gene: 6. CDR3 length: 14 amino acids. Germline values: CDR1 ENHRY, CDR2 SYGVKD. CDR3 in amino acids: CAITKREEADTQYF. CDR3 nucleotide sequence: TGTGCCATCACCAAGCGGGAGGAGGCAGATACGCAGTATTTT.

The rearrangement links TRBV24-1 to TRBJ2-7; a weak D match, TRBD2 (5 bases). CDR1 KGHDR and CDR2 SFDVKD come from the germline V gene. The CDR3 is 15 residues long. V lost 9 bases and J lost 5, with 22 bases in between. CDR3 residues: CATPTAGMGIHEQYF. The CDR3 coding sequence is TGTGCCACCCCAACGGCCGGGATGGGGATCCACGAGCAGTACTTC.

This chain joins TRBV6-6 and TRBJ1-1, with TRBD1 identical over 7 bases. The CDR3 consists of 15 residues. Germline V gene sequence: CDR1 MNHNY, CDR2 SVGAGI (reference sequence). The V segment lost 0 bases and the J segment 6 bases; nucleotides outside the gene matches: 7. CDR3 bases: TGTGCCAGCAGTTACTCTGACAGGGCTCGAGCTGAAGCTTTCTTT. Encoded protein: CASSYSDRARAEAFF.

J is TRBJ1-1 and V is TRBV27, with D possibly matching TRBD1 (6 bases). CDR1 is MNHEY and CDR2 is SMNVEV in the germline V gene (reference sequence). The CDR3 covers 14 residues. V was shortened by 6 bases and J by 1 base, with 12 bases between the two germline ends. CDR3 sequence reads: CASSWLDRNTEAFF. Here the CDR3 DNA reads TGTGCCAGCAGCTGGTTGGACAGGAACACTGAAGCTTTCTTT.